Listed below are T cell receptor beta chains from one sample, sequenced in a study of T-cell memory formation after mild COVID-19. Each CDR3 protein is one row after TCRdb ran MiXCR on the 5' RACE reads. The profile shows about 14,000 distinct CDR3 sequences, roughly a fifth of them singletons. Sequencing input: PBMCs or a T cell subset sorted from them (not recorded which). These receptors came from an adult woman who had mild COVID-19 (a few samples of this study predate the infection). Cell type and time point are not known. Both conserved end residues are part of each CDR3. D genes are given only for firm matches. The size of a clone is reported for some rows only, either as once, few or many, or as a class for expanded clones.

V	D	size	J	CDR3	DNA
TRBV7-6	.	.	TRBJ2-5	CASSLARAETQYF	TGTGCCAGCAGCTTAGCCCGGGCGGAGACCCAGTACTTC
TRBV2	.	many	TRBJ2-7	CASIPLTGLTYEQYF	TGTGCCAGCATCCCCTTGACGGGTCTGACCTACGAGCAGTACTTC
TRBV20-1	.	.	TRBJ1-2	CSVYAFRVNYGYTF	TGCAGTGTCTACGCCTTCAGGGTTAACTATGGCTACACCTTC
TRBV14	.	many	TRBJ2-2	CASSQGNTGELFF	TGTGCCAGCAGCCAAGGGAACACCGGGGAGCTGTTTTTT
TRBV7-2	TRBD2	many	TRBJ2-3	CASSPGPLLAGRTDTQYF	TGTGCCAGCAGCCCCGGGCCTCTTCTAGCGGGGAGAACAGATACGCAGTATTTT
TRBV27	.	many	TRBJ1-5	CASTPRGNQPQHF	TGTGCCAGCACCCCACGGGGAAATCAGCCCCAGCATTTT
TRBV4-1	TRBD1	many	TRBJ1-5	CASSLDRGFNQPQHF	TGCGCCAGCAGCCTTGACAGGGGCTTCAATCAGCCCCAGCATTTT
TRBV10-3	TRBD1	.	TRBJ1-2	CAIGRTGGANYGYTF	TGTGCCATCGGCCGGACAGGGGGAGCTAACTATGGCTACACCTTC
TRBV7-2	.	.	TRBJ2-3	CASSLRSGSGTDTQYF	TGTGCCAGCAGCTTGCGATCCGGGAGCGGCACAGATACGCAGTATTTT
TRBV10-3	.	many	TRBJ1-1	CAISDDRTGTEAFF	TGTGCCATCAGTGACGATCGGACGGGCACTGAAGCTTTCTTT
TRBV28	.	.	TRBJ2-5	CASSSQRQETQYF	TGTGCCAGCAGTTCCCAGCGGCAAGAGACCCAGTACTTC
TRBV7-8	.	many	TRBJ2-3	CASSSGGTGSTDTQYF	TGTGCCAGCAGCTCGGGAGGGACAGGAAGCACAGATACGCAGTATTTT
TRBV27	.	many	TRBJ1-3	CASSFDGSSGNTIYF	TGTGCCAGCAGTTTCGACGGGAGCTCTGGAAACACCATATATTTT
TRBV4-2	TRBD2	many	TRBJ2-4	CASSQVVAGVGNIQYF	TGTGCCAGCAGCCAAGTTGTAGCGGGAGTAGGGAACATTCAGTACTTC
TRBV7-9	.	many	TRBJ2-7	CASSPRDASEQYF	TGTGCCAGCAGCCCTCGGGACGCCTCCGAGCAGTACTTC
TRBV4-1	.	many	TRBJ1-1	CASSDHWTANTEAFF	TGCGCCAGCAGCGATCATTGGACGGCGAACACTGAAGCTTTCTTT
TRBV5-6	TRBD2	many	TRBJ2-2	CASSLELAGETGELFF	TGTGCCAGCAGCTTGGAACTAGCGGGAGAGACCGGGGAGCTGTTTTTT
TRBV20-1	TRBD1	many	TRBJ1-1	CSATRTGNTEAFF	TGCAGTGCAACCCGGACAGGGAACACTGAAGCTTTCTTT
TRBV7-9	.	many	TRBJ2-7	CASSPALAARNYEQYF	TGTGCCAGCAGCCCGGCTTTGGCGGCACGGAACTACGAGCAGTACTTC
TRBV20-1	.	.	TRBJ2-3	CSASDLVTDTQYF	TGCAGTGCTAGTGATCTAGTCACAGATACGCAGTATTTT
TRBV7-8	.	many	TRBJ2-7	CASSLGQPGYEQYF	TGTGCCAGCAGCTTAGGACAGCCTGGCTACGAGCAGTACTTC
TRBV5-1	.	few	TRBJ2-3	CASSPDRTDTQYF	TGCGCCAGCAGCCCCGACCGCACAGATACGCAGTATTTT
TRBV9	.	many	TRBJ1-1	CASSVSTTKDADTEAFF	TGTGCCAGCAGCGTGTCCACCACGAAGGATGCGGACACTGAAGCTTTCTTT
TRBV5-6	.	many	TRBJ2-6	CASSPHRAGANVLTF	TGTGCCAGCAGCCCGCACAGGGCTGGGGCCAACGTCCTGACTTTC
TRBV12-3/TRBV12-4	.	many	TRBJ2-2	CASSPRTVNTGELFF	TGTGCCAGCAGTCCGAGGACGGTGAACACCGGGGAGCTGTTTTTT
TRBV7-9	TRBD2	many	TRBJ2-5	CASSPSGGAQFRETQYF	TGTGCCAGCAGCCCCAGCGGGGGGGCCCAGTTCCGAGAGACCCAGTACTTC
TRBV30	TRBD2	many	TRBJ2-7	CAWSAGLAGGEQYF	TGTGCCTGGAGTGCGGGACTAGCGGGAGGCGAGCAGTACTTC
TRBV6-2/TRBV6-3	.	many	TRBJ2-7	CASSYSGKYEQYF	TGTGCCAGCAGTTACTCAGGGAAATACGAGCAGTACTTC
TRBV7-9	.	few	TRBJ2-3	CASSLPETNILTDTQYF	TGTGCCAGCAGCTTGCCAGAGACTAATATACTCACAGATACGCAGTATTTT
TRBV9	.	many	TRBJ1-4	CASSVGAVPGEKLFF	TGTGCCAGCAGCGTAGGAGCGGTCCCTGGCGAAAAACTGTTTTTT
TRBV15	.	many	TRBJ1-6	CATSRRQGVNSPLHF	TGTGCCACCAGCAGACGTCAGGGTGTGAATTCACCCCTCCACTTT
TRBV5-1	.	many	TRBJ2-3	CASSLAPALVGQYF	TGCGCCAGCAGCTTGGCGCCAGCCCTGGTGGGGCAGTATTTT
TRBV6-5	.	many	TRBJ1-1	CASQHENTEAFF	TGTGCCAGCCAACACGAGAACACTGAAGCTTTCTTT
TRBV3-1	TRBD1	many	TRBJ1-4	CASSQPGQGEMVEEKLFF	TGTGCCAGCAGCCAACCGGGACAGGGAGAAATGGTGGAAGAAAAACTGTTTTTT
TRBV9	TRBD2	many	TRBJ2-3	CASSVGLAGRPRYF	TGTGCCAGCAGCGTAGGACTAGCGGGAAGGCCGCGGTATTTT
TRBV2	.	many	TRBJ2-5	CASSGAGGEETQYF	TGTGCCAGCAGTGGTGCAGGGGGGGAAGAGACCCAGTACTTC
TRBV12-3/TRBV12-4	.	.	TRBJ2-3	CASSLGSDTQYF	TGTGCCAGCAGTTTGGGGTCAGATACGCAGTATTTT
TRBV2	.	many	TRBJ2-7	CASSETQGYEQYF	TGTGCCAGCAGTGAGACTCAGGGCTACGAGCAGTACTTC
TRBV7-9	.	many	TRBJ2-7	CASSLAGWGGQTYEQYF	TGTGCCAGCAGCTTAGCCGGGTGGGGCGGACAGACCTACGAGCAGTACTTC
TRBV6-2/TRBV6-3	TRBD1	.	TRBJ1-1	CASSYARRTGTGLGNTEAFF	TGTGCCAGCAGTTACGCGAGACGTACCGGGACAGGGCTAGGAAACACTGAAGCTTTCTTT
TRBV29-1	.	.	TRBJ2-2	CSVESGVATGELFF	TGCAGCGTTGAATCCGGGGTGGCCACCGGGGAGCTGTTTTTT
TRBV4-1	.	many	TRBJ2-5	CASSQTPAGGETQYF	TGCGCCAGCAGCCAAACCCCGGCCGGGGGTGAGACCCAGTACTTC
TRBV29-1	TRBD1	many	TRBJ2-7	CSVTSGTGSSYEQYF	TGCAGCGTTACTTCCGGGACAGGGAGTTCCTACGAGCAGTACTTC
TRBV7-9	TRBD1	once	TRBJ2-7	CASSSDRAHEQYF	TGTGCCAGCAGCTCGGACAGGGCCCACGAGCAGTACTTC
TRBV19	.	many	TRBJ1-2	CASTLWIQGGSYGYTF	TGTGCCAGTACTCTCTGGATACAGGGAGGTTCCTATGGCTACACCTTC
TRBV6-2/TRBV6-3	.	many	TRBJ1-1	CASSGSGRMNTEAFF	TGTGCCAGCAGTGGGTCGGGACGGATGAACACTGAAGCTTTCTTT